This T cell receptor beta chain emerged from a study of blood T cell repertoires in COVID-19. Germline V gives CDR1 SGHTA, CDR2 FQGTGA. Deletions cut 2 bases from V and 8 bases from J, with 13 bases between. The CDR3 sequence is 15 residues long. Repertoires were generated with immunoSEQ multiplex PCR, while TCRdb's copy carries only in-frame clones and drops some. This table holds about 430,000 clones, roughly 89% found once. This sequence originates from a man in his late teens or twenties with COVID-19, enrolled during active disease. Sequenced input: peripheral blood. The genes are TRBV7-3 and TRBJ1-6, with D possibly being TRBD1 (6 bases). The chain's CDR3 is CASSLGPGEDSPLHF. The DNA for the CDR3 is TGTGCCAGCAGCTTAGGGCCAGGGGAAGATTCACCCCTCCACTTT.